One T cell receptor beta chain is described in this entry. The CDR3 is made up of 14 amino acids. Germline V gene lookup returns CDR1 SQVTM and CDR2 ANQGSEA. The V end was cut by 0 bases, the J end by 6 bases, with 14 bases between. TCRdb's table, derived via immunoSEQ multiplex PCR, lists solely in-frame clones and lacks some. The sample holds 15,000 to 20,000 clones; around 82% are singletons and the top ten take approximately 13%. This sample stems from a study of PD-1 blockade in classical Hodgkin lymphoma. For the study at large: The study gave patients nivolumab 3 mg/kg intravenously every 2 weeks.

Time point here: cycle 4 day 1 (C4D1), after 6 weeks of nivolumab. There was relapse after autologous stem cell transplantation in every patient, and there was variation in brentuximab vedotin exposure. Relapsed/refractory classical Hodgkin lymphoma patients had complete, partial or progressive responses. The specimen was peripheral blood mononuclear cells (PBMCs), collected before the fourth cycle of nivolumab. The source of this sequence is a human donor with classical Hodgkin lymphoma. The rearrangement links TRBV29-1 to TRBJ2-5, with TRBD1 as a possible D gene (5 bases). The CDR3 is CSVEEGLDRQTQYF. The CDR3 DNA follows: TGCAGCGTTGAAGAGGGGCTAGATCGGCAGACCCAGTACTTC.